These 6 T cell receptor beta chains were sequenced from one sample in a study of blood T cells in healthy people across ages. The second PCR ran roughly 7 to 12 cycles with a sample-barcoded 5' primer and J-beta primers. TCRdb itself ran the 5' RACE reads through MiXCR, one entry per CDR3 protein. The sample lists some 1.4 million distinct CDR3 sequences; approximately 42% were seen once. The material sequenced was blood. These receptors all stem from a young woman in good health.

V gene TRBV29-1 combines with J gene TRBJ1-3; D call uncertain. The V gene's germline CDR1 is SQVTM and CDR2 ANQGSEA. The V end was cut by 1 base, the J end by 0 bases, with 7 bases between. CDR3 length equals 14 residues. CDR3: CSVEGRLSGNTIYF. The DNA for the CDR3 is TGCAGCGTTGAAGGACGGCTCTCTGGAAACACCATATATTTT.

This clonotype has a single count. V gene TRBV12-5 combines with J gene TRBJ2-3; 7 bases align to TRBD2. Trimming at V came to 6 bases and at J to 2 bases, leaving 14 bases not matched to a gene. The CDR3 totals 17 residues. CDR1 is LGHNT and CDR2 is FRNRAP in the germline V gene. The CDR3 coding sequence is TGTGCTAGTGGCAAACCTCGGGACTATAGTGTCACAGATACGCAGTATTTT. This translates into CASGKPRDYSVTDTQYF. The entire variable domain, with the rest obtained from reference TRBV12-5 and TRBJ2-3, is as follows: DARVTQTPRHKVTEMGQEVTMRCQPILGHNTVFWYRQTMMQGLELLAYFRNRAPLDDSGMPKDRFSAEMPDATLATLKIQPSEPRDSAVYFCASGKPRDYSVTDTQYFGPGTRLTVL.

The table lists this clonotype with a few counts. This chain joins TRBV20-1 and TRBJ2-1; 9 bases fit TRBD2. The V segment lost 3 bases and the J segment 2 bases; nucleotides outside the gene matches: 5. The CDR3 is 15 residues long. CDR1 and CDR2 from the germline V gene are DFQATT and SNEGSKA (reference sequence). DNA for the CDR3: TGCAGTGCTAGGTCTAGCGGGACGACCTACAATGAGCAGTTCTTC. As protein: CSARSSGTTYNEQFF.

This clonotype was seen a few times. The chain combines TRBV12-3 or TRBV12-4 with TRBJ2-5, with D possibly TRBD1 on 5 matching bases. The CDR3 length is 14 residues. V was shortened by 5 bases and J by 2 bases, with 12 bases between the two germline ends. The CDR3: CASSPRQIQETQYF. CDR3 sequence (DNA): TGTGCCAGCAGTCCCAGACAGATTCAAGAGACCCAGTACTTC.

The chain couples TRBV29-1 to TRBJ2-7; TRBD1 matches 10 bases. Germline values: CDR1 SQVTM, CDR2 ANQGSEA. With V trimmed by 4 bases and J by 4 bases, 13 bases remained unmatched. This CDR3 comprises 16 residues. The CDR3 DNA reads TGCAGCGTTGTCGGGACAGGGGTCAGGGTCCTATACGAGCAGTACTTC. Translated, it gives CSVVGTGVRVLYEQYF.

The CDR3 region has the DNA TGTGCCAGCAGCACCGGACGGGTTAACTATGGCTACACCTTC. It encodes CASSTGRVNYGYTF. This chain connects TRBV5-6 to TRBJ1-2; D is unclear. The V end lost 4 bases, the J end lost 1 base, and 11 bases lay between the germline ends. Germline V CDR1 and CDR2: SGHDT, YYEEEE. There are 14 residues in the CDR3. The full variable domain, in which reference TRBV5-6 and TRBJ1-2 provide the parts outside the CDR3, is DAGVTQSPTHLIKTRGQQVTLRCSPKSGHDTVSWYQQALGQGPQFIFQYYEEEERQRGNFPDRFSGHQFPNYSSELNVNALLLGDSALYLCASSTGRVNYGYTFGSGTRLTVV.